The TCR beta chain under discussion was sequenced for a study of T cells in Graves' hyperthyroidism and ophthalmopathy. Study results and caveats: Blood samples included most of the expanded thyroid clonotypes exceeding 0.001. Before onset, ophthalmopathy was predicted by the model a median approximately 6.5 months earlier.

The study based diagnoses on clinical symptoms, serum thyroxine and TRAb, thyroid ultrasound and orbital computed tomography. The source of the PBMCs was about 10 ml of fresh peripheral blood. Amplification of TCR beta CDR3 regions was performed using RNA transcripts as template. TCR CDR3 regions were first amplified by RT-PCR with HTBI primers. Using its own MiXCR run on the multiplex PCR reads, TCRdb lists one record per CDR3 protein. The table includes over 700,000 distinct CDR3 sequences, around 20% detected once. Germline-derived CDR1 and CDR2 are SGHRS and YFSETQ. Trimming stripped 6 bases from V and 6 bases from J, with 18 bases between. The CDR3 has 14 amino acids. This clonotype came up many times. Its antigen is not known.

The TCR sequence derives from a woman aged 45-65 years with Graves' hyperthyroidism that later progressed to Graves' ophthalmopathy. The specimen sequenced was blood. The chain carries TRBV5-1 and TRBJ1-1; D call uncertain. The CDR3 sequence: CASTDWTGAAEAFF. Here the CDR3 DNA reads TGCGCCAGCACGGACTGGACCGGCGCCGCTGAAGCTTTCTTT. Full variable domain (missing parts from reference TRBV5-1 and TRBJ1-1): KAGVTQTPRYLIKTRGQQVTLSCSPISGHRSVSWYQQTPGQGLQFLFEYFSETQRNKGNFPGRFSGRQFSNSRSEMNVSTLELGDSALYLCASTDWTGAAEAFFGQGTRLTVV.